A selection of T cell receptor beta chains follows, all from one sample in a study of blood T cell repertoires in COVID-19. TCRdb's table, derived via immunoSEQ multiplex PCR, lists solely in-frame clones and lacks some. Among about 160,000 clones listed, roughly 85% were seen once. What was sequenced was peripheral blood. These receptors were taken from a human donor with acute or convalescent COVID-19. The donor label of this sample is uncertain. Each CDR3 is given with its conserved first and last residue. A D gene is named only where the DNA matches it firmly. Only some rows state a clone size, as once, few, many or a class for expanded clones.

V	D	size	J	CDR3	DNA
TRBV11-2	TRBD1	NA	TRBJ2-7	CASSSPPGTVIYEQYF	TGTGCCAGCAGCTCACCCCCTGGGACAGTCATTTACGAGCAGTACTTC
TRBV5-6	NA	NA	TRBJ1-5	CASSQYERGQPQHF	TGTGCCAGCAGCCAGTACGAACGGGGACAGCCCCAGCATTTT
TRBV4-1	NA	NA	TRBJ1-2	CASSRAGGQSYGYTF	TGCGCCAGCAGCCGCGCGGGGGGGCAGAGCTATGGCTACACCTTC
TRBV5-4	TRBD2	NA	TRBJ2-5	CASMASGVLGETQYF	TGTGCCAGCATGGCCAGCGGGGTGTTGGGAGAGACCCAGTACTTC
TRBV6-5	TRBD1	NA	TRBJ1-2	CASSYEGAAYGYTF	TGTGCCAGCAGTTACGAGGGGGCCGCCTATGGCTACACCTTC
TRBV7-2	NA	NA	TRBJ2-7	CASSFEAGLSYEQYF	TGTGCCAGCAGCTTCGAGGCGGGACTGAGCTACGAGCAGTACTTC
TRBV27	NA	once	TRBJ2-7	CASSLGSVFSYEQYF	TGTGCCAGCAGTTTAGGGAGTGTATTCTCCTACGAGCAGTACTTC
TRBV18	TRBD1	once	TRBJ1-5	CASSGQASYSNQPQHF	TGTGCCAGCTCAGGACAGGCCTCCTACAGCAATCAGCCCCAGCATTTT
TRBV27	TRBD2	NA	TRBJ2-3	CASSLLAGGPMYTDTQYF	TGTGCCAGCAGTTTACTAGCGGGGGGGCCGATGTACACAGATACGCAGTATTTT
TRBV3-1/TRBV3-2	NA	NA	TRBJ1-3	CASSRGLNRVLGNTIYF	TGTGCCAGCTCACGCGGACTTAACAGGGTACTTGGAAACACCATATATTTT
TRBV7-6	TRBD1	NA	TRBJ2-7	CASREPSRDRGDFSYEQYF	TGTGCCAGCAGGGAACCATCCCGGGACAGGGGGGATTTCTCCTACGAGCAGTACTTC
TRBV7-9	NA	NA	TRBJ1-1	CASSLERGMNTEAFF	TGTGCCAGCAGCTTAGAGCGAGGAATGAACACTGAAGCTTTCTTT
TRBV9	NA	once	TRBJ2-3	CASSAEAGVVNTQYF	TGTGCCAGCAGCGCTGAGGCAGGGGTGGTGAATACGCAGTATTTT
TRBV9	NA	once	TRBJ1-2	CASSVGGHGYTF	TGTGCCAGCAGCGTAGGGGGGCATGGCTACACCTTC
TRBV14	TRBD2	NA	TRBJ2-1	CASSPGTSGNNEQFF	TGTGCCAGCAGCCCCGGGACTAGCGGAAACAATGAGCAGTTCTTC
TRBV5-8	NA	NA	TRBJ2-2	CASSFEGAGTGELFF	TGTGCCAGCAGCTTCGAAGGGGCAGGCACCGGGGAGCTGTTTTTT
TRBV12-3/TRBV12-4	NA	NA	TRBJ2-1	CASSPGLPTAQFF	TGTGCCAGCAGTCCAGGACTCCCCACTGCGCAGTTCTTC
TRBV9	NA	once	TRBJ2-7	CASSVSSQGYEQYF	TGTGCCAGCAGCGTATCGTCCCAGGGGTACGAGCAGTACTTC
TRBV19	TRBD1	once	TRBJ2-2	CASSPPGQVFWGELFF	TGTGCCAGTAGCCCACCGGGACAGGTGTTTTGGGGGGAGCTGTTTTTT
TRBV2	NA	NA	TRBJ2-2	CASSVGGGTGELFF	TGTGCCAGCAGTGTCGGGGGAGGCACCGGGGAGCTGTTTTTT
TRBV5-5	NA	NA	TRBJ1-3	CASRPNAAGNTIYF	TGTGCCAGCAGGCCCAATGCGGCCGGAAACACCATATATTTT
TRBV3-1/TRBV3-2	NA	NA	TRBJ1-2	CASSHRVKDYGYTF	TGTGCCAGCAGCCACAGGGTCAAGGACTATGGCTACACCTTC
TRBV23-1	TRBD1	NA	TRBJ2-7	CASSRDRGHYEQYF	TGCGCCAGCAGTAGGGACAGGGGTCATTACGAGCAGTACTTC
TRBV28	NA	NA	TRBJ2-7	CASSLYSTYEQYF	TGTGCCAGCAGTTTATATAGTACCTACGAGCAGTACTTC
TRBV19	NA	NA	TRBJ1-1	CASRRVGSTEAFF	TGTGCCAGTAGGAGGGTGGGTTCGACTGAAGCTTTCTTT
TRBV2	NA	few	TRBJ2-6	CASVRGLNSGANVLTF	TGTGCCAGCGTCAGGGGCTTGAACTCTGGGGCCAACGTCCTGACTTTC
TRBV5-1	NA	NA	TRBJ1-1	CASSLGRGNTEAFF	TGCGCCAGCAGCTTGGGCAGGGGGAACACTGAAGCTTTCTTT
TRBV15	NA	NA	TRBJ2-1	CATSRVTTWERRFF	TGTGCCACCAGCAGAGTAACGACGTGGGAGAGAAGGTTCTTC
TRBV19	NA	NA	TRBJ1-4	CASSGGQAREKLFF	TGTGCCAGTAGTGGAGGTCAGGCTAGGGAAAAACTGTTTTTT
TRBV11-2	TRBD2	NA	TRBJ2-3	CASRPPGGAPGDTQYF	TGTGCCAGCCGCCCCCCGGGGGGGGCCCCCGGAGATACGCAGTATTTT
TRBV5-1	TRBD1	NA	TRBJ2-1	CASTARQGGNEQFF	TGCGCCAGCACCGCTCGACAGGGGGGCAATGAGCAGTTCTTC
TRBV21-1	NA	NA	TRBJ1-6	CASSKIKRQLNSPLHF	TGTGCCAGCAGCAAAATTAAGCGACAGTTAAATTCACCCCTCCACTTT
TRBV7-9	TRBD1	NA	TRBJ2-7	CASSSKDRGYEQYF	TGTGCCAGCAGCTCCAAGGACAGGGGCTACGAGCAGTACTTC
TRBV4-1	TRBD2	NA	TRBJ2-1	CASSPWEGGGPYNEQFF	TGCGCCAGCAGCCCCTGGGAAGGCGGGGGGCCCTACAATGAGCAGTTCTTC
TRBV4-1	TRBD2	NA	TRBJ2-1	CASSQRSSGDYEQFF	TGCGCCAGCAGCCAACGGTCTAGCGGGGATTATGAGCAGTTCTTC
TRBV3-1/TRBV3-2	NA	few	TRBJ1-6	CASKTGWNSPLHF	TGTGCCAGCAAAACAGGGTGGAATTCACCCCTCCACTTT
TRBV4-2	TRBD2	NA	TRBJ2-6	CASSQGTSGDRWRANVLTF	TGTGCCAGCAGCCAAGGGACTAGCGGGGACCGCTGGAGGGCCAACGTCCTGACTTTC
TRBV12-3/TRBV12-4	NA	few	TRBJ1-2	CASSFGGFYGYTF	TGTGCCAGCAGTTTCGGGGGTTTCTATGGCTACACCTTC
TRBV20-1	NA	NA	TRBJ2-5	CSASDLWSPGLVETQYF	TGCAGTGCTAGTGACCTATGGAGCCCGGGGTTGGTAGAGACCCAGTACTTC
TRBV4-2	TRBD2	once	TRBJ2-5	CASSQADLAGGQTQYF	TGTGCCAGCAGCCAGGCCGACTTGGCGGGGGGACAGACCCAGTACTTC
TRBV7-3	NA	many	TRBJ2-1	CASSRNSKQGYEQFF	TGTGCCAGCAGCCGCAATTCCAAACAGGGATATGAGCAGTTCTTC
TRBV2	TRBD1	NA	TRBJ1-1	CASGDRAYTEAFF	TGTGCCAGCGGGGACAGGGCTTACACTGAAGCTTTCTTT
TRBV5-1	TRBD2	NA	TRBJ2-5	CASSLQRGSKETQYF	TGCGCCAGCAGCTTACAGCGGGGGAGCAAAGAGACCCAGTACTTC
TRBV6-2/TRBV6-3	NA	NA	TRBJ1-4	CASSYSGAVKLFF	TGTGCCAGCAGTTACTCAGGAGCGGTAAAACTGTTTTTT
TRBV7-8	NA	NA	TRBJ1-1	CASSLGQLAFGDTEAFF	TGTGCCAGCAGCTTAGGGCAGTTAGCCTTCGGGGACACTGAAGCTTTCTTT
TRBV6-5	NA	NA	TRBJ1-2	CASSSKGVGYTF	TGTGCCAGCAGTTCTAAGGGGGTAGGCTACACCTTC
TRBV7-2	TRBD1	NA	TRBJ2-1	CASSLTTGSYNEQFF	TGTGCCAGCAGCTTAACGACAGGGTCCTACAATGAGCAGTTCTTC
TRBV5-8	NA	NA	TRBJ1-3	CASSSRQVNSGNTIYF	TGTGCCAGCAGCTCAAGACAGGTCAACTCTGGAAACACCATATATTTT
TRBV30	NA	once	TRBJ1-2	CAWSVGLVGETNYGYTF	TGTGCCTGGAGTGTAGGCCTCGTGGGAGAGACTAACTATGGCTACACCTTC
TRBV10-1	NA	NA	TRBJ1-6	CASSLGNSPLHF	TGCGCCAGCAGTCTAGGAAATTCACCCCTCCACTTT
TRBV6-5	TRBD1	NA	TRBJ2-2	CASKDRVRTGELFF	TGTGCCAGCAAGGACAGGGTTCGCACCGGGGAGCTGTTTTTT
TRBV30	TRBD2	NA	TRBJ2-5	CAWGRGGAGGLETQYF	TGTGCCTGGGGTCGGGGTGGAGCGGGGGGGCTAGAGACCCAGTACTTC
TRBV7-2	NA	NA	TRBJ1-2	CASSSTGNGYGYTF	TGTGCCAGCAGCTCCACAGGGAACGGCTATGGCTACACCTTC
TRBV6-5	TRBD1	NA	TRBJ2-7	CASTRTGVGEQYF	TGTGCCAGCACTAGAACAGGGGTGGGCGAGCAGTACTTC
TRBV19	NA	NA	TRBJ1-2	CASPKGGTEADSGYTF	TGTGCCAGTCCTAAAGGAGGCACAGAGGCTGATAGTGGCTACACCTTC
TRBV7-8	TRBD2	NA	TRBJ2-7	CASSFSSGGNYEQYF	TGTGCCAGCAGCTTCTCCAGCGGGGGGAACTACGAGCAGTACTTC
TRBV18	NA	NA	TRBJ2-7	CASSPGTLAYEQYF	TGTGCCAGCTCACCGGGGACTCTTGCCTACGAGCAGTACTTC